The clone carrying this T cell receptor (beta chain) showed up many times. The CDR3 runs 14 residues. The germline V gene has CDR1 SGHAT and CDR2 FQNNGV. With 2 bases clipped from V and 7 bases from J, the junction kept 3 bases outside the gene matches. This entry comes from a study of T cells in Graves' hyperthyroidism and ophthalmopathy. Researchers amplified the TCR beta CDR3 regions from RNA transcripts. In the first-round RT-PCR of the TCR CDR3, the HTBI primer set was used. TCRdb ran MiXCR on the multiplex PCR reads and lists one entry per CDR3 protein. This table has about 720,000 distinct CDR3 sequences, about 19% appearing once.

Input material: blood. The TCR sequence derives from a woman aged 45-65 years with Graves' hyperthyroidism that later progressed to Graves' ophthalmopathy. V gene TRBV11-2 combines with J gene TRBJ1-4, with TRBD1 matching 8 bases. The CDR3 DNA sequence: TGTGCCAGCAGCTTACGTACAGGGGGTGAAAAACTGTTTTTT. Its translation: CASSLRTGGEKLFF.